The TCR beta chain under discussion was sequenced for a study of CD8+ T cells in alopecia areata. Extracted RNA was reverse transcribed into cDNA, the sequencing template. Using immunoSEQ multiplex PCR, the repertoire was profiled, and TCRdb retains in-frame clones only, with some absent. The sample carries about 170,000 clones, about three fifths recorded once. Noted treatment: oral pan-JAK inhibitor, 5-10 mg twice daily. Findings of the study overall: Expanded CD8+ clones among the top 100, as well as scalp clonality, were significantly decreased by tofacitinib. In scalp and blood during tofacitinib, many expanded lesional clones persisted.

As regards this clone: The antigen is undetermined. One end of the junction varies from germline; a read error may be responsible.

This TCR was sampled from a human donor with alopecia areata. Sequenced material: CD4+ T cells sorted from blood, taken at roughly week 58, from a patient treated with tofacitinib.

The CDR3 nucleotides are TGTGCCAGCGGTTTAAAGGCCAGGTCTACCGAGCAGTACTTC. It is translated as CASGLKARSTEQYF. The chain is built from TRBV27 and TRBJ2-7; D is uncertain. The CDR3 has 14 residues. The germline gives CDR1 MNHEY, CDR2 SMNVEV (reference sequence).